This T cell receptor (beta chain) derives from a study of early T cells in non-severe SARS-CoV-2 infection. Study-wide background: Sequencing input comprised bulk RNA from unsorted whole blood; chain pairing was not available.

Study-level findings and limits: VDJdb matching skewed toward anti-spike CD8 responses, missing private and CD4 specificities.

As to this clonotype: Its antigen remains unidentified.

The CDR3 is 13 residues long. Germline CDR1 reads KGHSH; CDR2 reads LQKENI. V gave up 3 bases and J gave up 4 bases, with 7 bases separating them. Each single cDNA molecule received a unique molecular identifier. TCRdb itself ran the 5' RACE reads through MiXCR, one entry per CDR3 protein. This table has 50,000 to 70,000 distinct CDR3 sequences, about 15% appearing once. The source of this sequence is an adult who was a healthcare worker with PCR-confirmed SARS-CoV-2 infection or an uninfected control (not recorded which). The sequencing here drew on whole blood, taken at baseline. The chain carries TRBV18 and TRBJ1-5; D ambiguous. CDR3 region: CASSPGWNQPQHF. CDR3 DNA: TGTGCCAGCTCACCGGGTTGGAATCAGCCCCAGCATTTT.